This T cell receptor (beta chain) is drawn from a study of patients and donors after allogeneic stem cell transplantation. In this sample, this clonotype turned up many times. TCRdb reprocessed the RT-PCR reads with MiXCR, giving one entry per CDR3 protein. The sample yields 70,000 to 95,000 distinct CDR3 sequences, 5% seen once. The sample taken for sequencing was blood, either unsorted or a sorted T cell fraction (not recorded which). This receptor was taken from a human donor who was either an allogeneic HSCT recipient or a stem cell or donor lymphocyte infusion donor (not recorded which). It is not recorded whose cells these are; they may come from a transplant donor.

The CDR3 region is CASSGGDSQPPYEQYF. CDR3 in DNA: TGTGCCAGCAGCGGAGGGGACAGCCAACCCCCCTACGAGCAGTACTTC. The rearrangement uses TRBV6-1 and TRBJ2-7; D is possibly TRBD1 (7 bases). Trimming stripped 6 bases from V and 2 bases from J, with 20 bases between. Per germline, CDR1 MNHNS and CDR2 SASEGT. The CDR3 consists of 16 residues.